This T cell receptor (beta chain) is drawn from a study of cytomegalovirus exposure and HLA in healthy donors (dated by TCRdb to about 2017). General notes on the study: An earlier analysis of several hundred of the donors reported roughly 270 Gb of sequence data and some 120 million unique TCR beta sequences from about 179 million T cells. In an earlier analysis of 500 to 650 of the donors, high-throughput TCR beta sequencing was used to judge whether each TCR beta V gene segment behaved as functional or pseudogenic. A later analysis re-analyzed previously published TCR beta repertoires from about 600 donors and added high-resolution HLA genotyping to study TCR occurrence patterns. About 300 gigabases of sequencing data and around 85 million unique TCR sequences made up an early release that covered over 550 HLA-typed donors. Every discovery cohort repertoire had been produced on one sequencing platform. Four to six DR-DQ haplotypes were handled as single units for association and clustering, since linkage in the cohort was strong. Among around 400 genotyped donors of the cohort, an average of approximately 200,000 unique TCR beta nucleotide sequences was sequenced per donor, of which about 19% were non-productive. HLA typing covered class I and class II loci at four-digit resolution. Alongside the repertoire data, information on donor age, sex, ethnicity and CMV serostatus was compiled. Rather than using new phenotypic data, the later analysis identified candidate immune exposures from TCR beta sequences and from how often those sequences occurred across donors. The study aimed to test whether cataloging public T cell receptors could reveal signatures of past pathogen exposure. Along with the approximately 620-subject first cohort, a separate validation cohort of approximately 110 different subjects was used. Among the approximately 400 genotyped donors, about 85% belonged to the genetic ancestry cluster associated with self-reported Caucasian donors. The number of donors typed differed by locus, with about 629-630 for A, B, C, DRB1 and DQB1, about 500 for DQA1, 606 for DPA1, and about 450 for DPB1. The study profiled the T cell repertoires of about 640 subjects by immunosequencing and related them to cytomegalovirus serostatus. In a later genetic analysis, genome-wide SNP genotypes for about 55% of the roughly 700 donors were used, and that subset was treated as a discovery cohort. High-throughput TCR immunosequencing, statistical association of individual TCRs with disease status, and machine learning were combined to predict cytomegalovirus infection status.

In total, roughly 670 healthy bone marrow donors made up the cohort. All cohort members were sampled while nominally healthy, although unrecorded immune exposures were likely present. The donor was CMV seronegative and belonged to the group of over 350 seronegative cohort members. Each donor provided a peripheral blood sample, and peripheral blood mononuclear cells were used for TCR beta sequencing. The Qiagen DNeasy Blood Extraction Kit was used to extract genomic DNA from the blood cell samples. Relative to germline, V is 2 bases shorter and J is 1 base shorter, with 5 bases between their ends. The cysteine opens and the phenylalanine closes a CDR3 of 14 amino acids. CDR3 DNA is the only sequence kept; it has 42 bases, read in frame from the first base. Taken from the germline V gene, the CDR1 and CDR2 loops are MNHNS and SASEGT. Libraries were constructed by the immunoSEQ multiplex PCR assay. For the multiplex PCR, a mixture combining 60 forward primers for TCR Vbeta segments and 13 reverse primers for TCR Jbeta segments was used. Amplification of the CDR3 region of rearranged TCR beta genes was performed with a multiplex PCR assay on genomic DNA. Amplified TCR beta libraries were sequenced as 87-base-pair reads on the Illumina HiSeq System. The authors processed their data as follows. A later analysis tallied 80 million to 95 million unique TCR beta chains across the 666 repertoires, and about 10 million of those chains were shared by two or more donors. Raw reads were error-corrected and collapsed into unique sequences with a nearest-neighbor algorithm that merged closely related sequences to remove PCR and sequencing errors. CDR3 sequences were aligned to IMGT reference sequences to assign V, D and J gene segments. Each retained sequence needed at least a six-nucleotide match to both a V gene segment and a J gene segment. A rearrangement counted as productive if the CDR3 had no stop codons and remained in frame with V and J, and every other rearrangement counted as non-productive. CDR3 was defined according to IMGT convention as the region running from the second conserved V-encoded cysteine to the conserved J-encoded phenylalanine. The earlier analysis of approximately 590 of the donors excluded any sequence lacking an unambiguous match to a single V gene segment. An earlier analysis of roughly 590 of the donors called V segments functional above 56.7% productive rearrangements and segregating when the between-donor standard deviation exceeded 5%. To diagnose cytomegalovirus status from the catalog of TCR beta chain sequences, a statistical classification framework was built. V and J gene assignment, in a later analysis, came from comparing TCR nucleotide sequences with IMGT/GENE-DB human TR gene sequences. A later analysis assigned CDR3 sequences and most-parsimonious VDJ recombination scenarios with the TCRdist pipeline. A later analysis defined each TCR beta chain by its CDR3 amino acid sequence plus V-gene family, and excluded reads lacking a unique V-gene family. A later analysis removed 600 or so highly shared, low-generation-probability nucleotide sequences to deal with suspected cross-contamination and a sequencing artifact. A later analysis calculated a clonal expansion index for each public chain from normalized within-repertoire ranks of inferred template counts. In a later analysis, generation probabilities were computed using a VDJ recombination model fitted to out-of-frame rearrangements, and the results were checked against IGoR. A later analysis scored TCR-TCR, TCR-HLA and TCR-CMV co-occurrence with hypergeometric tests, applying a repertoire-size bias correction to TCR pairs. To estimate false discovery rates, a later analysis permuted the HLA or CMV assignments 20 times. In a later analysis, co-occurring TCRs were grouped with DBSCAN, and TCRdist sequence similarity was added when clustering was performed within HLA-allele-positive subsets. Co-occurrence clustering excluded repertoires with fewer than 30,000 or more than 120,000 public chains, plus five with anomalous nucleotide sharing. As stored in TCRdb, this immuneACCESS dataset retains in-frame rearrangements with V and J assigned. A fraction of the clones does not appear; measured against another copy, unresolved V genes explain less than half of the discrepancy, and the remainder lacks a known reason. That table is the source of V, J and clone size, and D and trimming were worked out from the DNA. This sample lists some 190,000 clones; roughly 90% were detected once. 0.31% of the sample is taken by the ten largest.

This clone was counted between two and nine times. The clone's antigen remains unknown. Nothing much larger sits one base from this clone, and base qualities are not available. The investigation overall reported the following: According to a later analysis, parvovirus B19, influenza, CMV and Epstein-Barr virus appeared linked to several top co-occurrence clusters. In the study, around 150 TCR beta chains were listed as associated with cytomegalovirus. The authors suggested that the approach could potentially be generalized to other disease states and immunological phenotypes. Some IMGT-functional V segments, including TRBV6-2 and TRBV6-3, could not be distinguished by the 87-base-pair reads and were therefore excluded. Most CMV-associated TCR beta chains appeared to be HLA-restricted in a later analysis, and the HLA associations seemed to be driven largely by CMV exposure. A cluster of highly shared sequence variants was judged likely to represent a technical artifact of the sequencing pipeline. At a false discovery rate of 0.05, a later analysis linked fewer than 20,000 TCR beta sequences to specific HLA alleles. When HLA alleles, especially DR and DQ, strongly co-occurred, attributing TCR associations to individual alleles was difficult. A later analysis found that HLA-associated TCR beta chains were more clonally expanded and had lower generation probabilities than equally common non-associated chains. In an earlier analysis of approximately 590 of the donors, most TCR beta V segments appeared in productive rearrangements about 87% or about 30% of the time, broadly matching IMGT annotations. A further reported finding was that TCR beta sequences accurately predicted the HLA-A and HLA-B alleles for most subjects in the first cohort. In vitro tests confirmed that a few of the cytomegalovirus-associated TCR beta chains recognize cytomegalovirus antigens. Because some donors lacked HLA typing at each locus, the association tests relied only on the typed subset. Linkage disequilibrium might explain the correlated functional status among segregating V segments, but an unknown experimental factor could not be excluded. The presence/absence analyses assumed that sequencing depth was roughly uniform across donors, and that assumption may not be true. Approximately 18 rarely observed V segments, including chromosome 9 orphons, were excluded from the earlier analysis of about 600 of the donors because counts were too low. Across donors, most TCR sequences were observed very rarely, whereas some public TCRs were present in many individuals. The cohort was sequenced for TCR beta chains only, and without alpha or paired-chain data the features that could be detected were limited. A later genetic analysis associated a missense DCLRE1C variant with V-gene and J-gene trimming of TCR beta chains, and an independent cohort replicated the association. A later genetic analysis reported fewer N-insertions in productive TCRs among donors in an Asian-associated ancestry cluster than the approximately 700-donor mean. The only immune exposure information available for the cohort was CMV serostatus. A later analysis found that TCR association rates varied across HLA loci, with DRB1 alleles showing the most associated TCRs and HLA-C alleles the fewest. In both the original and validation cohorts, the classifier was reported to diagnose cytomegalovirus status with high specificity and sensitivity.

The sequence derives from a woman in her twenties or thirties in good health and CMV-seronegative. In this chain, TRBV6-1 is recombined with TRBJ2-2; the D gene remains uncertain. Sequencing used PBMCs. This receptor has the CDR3 CASSELRNTGELFF. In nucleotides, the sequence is TGTGCCAGCAGTGAACTCAGGAACACCGGGGAGCTGTTTTTT.